This T cell receptor (beta chain) is from a study of shared clonotypes between healthy human individuals. The wider study: Per-donor plates numbered three CD4 naive, three CD4 memory, two CD8 naive and one CD8 memory.

For this clone: Its antigen is unknown.

Whole-study results and caveats: Naive CD4 clonotypes were shared across a few donors at 4% to 5%. A limitation of the genetic and exposure-history diversity represented arose from few donors.

V dropped 3 bases and J dropped 2 bases, with 14 bases sitting between them. The CDR3 is made up of 16 amino acids. CDR1 is LNHDA, CDR2 SQIVND, per germline (reference sequence). CD45RA+ naive and CD45RA-negative memory subsets were separated from CD4+ cells. Sequencing used immunoSEQ multiplex PCR; TCRdb keeps in-frame clones, though not all of them. The sample records 2 million to 3 million clones, roughly 93% being singletons. Sequencing was performed on naive CD4+ T cells from PBMCs. The subset is: CD45RA+ positively selected. The sequence was obtained from a man aged 18-30 years in good health. Some clones in this sample may be carry-over from other donors' samples. The chain recombines TRBV19 with TRBJ2-1; a weak D match, TRBD2 (7 bases). CDR3 nucleotides: TGTGCCAGTAGTATCCCGGGGGAGGGGGCCTACAATGAGCAGTTCTTC. Its protein is CASSIPGEGAYNEQFF.